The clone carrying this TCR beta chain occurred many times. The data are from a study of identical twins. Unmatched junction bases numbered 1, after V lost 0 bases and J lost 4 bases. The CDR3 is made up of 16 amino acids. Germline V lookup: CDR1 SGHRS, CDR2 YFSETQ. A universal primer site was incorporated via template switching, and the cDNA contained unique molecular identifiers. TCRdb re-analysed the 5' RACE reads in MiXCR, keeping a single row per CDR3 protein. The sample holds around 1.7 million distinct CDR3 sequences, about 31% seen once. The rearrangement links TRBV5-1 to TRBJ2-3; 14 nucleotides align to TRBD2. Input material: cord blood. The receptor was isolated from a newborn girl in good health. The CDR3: CASSLGLAGGPDTQYF. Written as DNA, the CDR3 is TGCGCCAGCAGCTTGGGACTAGCGGGAGGGCCAGATACGCAGTATTTT.